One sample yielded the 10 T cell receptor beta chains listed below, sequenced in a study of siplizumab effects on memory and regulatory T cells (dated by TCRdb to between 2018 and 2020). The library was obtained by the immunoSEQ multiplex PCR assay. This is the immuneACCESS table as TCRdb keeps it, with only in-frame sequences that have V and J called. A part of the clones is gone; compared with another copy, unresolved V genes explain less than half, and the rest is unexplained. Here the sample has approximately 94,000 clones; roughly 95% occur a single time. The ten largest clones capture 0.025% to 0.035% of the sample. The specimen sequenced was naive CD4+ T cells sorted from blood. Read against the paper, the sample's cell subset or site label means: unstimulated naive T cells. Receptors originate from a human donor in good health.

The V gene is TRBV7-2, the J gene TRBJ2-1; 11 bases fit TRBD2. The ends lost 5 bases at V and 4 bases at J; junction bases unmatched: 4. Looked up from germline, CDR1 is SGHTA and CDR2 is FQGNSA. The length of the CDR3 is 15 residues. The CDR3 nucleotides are TGTGCCAGCAGCACGGGACTAGCGGCATACAATGAGCAGTTCTTC. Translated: CASSTGLAAYNEQFF.

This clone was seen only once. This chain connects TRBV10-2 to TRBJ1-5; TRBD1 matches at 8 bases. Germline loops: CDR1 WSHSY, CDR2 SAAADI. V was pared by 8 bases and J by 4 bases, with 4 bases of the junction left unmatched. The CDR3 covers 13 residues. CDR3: CASSQGGNQPQHF. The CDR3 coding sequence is TGCGCCAGCTCACAGGGGGGGAATCAGCCCCAGCATTTT.

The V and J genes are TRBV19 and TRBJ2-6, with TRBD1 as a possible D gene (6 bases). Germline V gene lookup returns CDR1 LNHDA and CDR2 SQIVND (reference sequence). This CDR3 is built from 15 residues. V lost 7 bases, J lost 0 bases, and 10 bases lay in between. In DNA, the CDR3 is TGTGCCAGTAAGGACAGTTCCTCTGGGGCCAACGTCCTGACTTTC. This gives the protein CASKDSSSGANVLTF.

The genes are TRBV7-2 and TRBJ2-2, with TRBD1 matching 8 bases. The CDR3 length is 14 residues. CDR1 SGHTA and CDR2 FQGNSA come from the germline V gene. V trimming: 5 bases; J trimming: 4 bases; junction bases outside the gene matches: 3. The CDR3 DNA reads TGTGCCAGCAGCGCACAGGGGGTCACCGGGGAGCTGTTTTTT. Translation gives CASSAQGVTGELFF.

CDR3 bases: TGCGCCAGCAGTGAATTGGGACAGGACGAGCAGTACTTC. This translates into CASSELGQDEQYF. This chain uses TRBV10-2 with TRBJ2-7; 8 positions match TRBD1. Germline V gives CDR1 WSHSY, CDR2 SAAADI. J gave up 5 bases and V 3 bases, and 3 bases lay outside the gene matches. This CDR3 has 13 amino acids.

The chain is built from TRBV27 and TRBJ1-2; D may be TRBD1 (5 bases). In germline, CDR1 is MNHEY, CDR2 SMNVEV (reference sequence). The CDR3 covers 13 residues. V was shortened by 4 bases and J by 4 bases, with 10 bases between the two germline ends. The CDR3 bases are TGTGCCAGCAGTTCCGACAGATCCTATGGCTACACCTTC. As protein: CASSSDRSYGYTF.

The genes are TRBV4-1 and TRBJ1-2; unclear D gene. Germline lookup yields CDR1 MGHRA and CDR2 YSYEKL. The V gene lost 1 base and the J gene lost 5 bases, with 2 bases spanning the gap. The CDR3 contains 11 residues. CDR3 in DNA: TGCGCCAGCAGCCAAGCTTATGGCTACACCTTC. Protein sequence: CASSQAYGYTF.

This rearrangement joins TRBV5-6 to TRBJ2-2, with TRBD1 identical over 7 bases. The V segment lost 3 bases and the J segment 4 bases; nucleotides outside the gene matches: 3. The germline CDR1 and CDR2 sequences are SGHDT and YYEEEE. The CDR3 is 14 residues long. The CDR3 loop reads CASSWTGRTGELFF. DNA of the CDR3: TGTGCCAGCAGCTGGACAGGCCGCACCGGGGAGCTGTTTTTT.

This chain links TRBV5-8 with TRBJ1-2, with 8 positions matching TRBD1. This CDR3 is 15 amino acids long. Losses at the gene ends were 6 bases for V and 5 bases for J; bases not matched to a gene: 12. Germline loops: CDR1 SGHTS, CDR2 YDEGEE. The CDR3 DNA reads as TGTGCCAGCAACACCGGGGACAGGACCTCGTATGGCTACACCTTC. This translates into CASNTGDRTSYGYTF.

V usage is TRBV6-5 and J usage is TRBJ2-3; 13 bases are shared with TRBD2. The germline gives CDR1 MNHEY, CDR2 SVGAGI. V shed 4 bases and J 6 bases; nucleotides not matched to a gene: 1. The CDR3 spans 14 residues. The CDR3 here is CASSWGLAGDTQYF. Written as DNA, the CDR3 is TGTGCCAGCAGTTGGGGACTAGCGGGGGATACGCAGTATTTT.